The 20 T cell receptor beta chains listed next were all sequenced from one sample in a study of OX40 agonist ivuxolimab in advanced cancers. Some clones are missing from TCRdb's copy, which holds only in-frame ones; the method was immunoSEQ multiplex PCR. The sample lists around 64,000 clones; 87% were seen once. The sequencing used CD4+ or CD8+ T cells sorted from blood, collected in a trial of the OX40 agonist ivuxolimab. All receptors derive from an adult with an advanced solid tumor such as melanoma, head and neck, liver or kidney cancer.

The chain combines TRBV9 with TRBJ1-2, with 11 bases lining up with TRBD1. Looked up from germline, CDR1 is SGDLS and CDR2 is YYNGEE. With 3 bases clipped from V and 4 bases from J, the junction kept 5 bases outside the gene matches. CDR3 length: 15 residues. DNA for the CDR3: TGTGCCAGCAGCGAGGGACAGGGGGACGGCTATGGCTACACCTTC. This encodes CASSEGQGDGYGYTF. Filled out from reference TRBV9 and TRBJ1-2, the complete variable domain reads DSGVTQTPKHLITATGQRVTLRCSPRSGDLSVYWYQQSLDQGLQFLIQYYNGEERAKGNILERFSAQQFPDLHSELNLSSLELGDSALYFCASSEGQGDGYGYTFGSGTRLTVV.

This rearrangement joins TRBV6-1 to TRBJ1-1; no reliable D call. Germline lookup yields CDR1 MNHNS and CDR2 SASEGT. The CDR3 runs 13 residues. Trimming shortened V by 4 bases and J by 1 base, and 7 bases separated the two germline ends. In nucleotides, the CDR3 is TGTGCCAGCAGTGGTGGTGAGAACACTGAAGCTTTCTTT. The encoded protein is CASSGGENTEAFF.

The chain links TRBV4-1 to TRBJ1-2; the D gene is possibly TRBD1 (5 bases). The CDR3 length is 15 residues. Germline-derived CDR1 and CDR2 are MGHRA and YSYEKL. The V end lost 0 bases, the J end lost 5 bases, and 13 bases lay between the germline ends. The CDR3 loop reads CASSQDKGRKYGYTF. CDR3 DNA: TGCGCCAGCAGCCAAGATAAGGGACGGAAATATGGCTACACCTTC.

V and J are TRBV30 and TRBJ1-6, with 8 bases matching TRBD1. This CDR3 is 15 amino acids long. CDR1 is GTSNPN and CDR2 is SVGIG in the germline V gene (reference sequence). J lost 9 bases, V lost 0 bases, and 7 bases had no gene match. CDR3 sequence reads: CAWSVRTGWGSPLHF. The CDR3 region has the DNA TGTGCCTGGAGTGTACGGACAGGGTGGGGTTCACCCCTCCACTTT.

This chain uses TRBV7-6 with TRBJ2-7, with D possibly being TRBD2 (5 bases). The germline gives CDR1 SGHVS, CDR2 FNYEAQ. CDR3 length: 16 amino acids. Deletions cut 11 bases from V and 3 bases from J, with 26 bases between. The CDR3 loop reads CAVSTRGGDFNYEQYF. In DNA, the CDR3 is TGTGCCGTCTCCACTCGGGGTGGAGATTTTAACTACGAGCAGTACTTC.

The V call is TRBV6-6, the J call TRBJ2-7, with 9 positions matching TRBD1. There are 12 residues in the CDR3. After removal of 6 bases from V and 10 bases from J, the junction contained 7 bases not matched to a gene. Germline CDR1 MNHNY, CDR2 SVGAGI (reference sequence). The CDR3 spells CASRNTGGAQYF. CDR3 nucleotide sequence: TGTGCCAGCAGAAATACAGGGGGCGCTCAGTACTTC.

The chain joins TRBV5-4 to TRBJ2-1; tentative D call: TRBD1 (5 bases). The V gene lost 3 bases and the J gene lost 9 bases, with 16 bases spanning the gap. The CDR3 covers 14 residues. CDR1 and CDR2 from the germline V gene are SGHNT and YYREEE (reference sequence). The CDR3 DNA reads TGTGCCAGCAGCTCCGGACAACCTGGGGCTGAGCAGTTCTTC. Its protein product is CASSSGQPGAEQFF.

This clone was seen just once. The chain recombines TRBV5-1 with TRBJ2-6; possibly TRBD1 or TRBD2 for D (6 bases each). CDR1 is SGHRS and CDR2 is YFSETQ in the germline V gene. The V and J ends lost 2 bases and 4 bases respectively, with 16 bases between them. The CDR3 has 17 amino acids. CDR3 DNA sequence: TGCGCCAGCAGCTTAAATCCCGGGGGCTCCGGGGCCAACGTCCTGACTTTC. The encoded protein is CASSLNPGGSGANVLTF.

As for this clone: In the same sample, other DNA sequences code for this CDR3. The J gene is TRBJ2-3, the V gene TRBV15; TRBD1 is a possible D gene (5 bases). The V end was cut by 0 bases, the J end by 3 bases, with 13 bases between. Germline CDR1 and CDR2: LNHNV and YYDKDF (reference sequence). The CDR3 extends over 16 amino acids. The DNA for the CDR3 is TGTGCCACCAGCAGAGATGGGGCAGGGTATACAGATACGCAGTATTTT. Encoded protein: CATSRDGAGYTDTQYF.

The V gene is TRBV28, the J gene TRBJ2-3; 15 bases are shared with TRBD2. CDR1 is MDHEN and CDR2 is SYDVKM in the germline V gene. V trimming: 5 bases; J trimming: 4 bases; junction bases outside the gene matches: 4. The CDR3 has 16 residues. In DNA, the CDR3 is TGTGCCAGCAGTCCCGGACTAGCGGGAGGGGCAGATACGCAGTATTTT. This codes for CASSPGLAGGADTQYF.

The V gene is TRBV5-4, the J gene TRBJ2-3; tentative D call: TRBD2 (6 bases). From germline, CDR1 is SGHNT and CDR2 YYREEE (reference sequence). V gave up 1 base and J gave up 3 bases, with 15 bases separating them. The CDR3 loop spans 16 amino acids. CDR3 DNA sequence: TGTGCCAGCAGCTTGCCGGGACTTCTGGGGACAGATACGCAGTATTTT. It codes for CASSLPGLLGTDTQYF.

This chain connects TRBV5-6 to TRBJ1-1; no reliable D call. With 4 bases removed from V and 2 bases from J, the gap between germline ends came to 3 bases. The CDR3 loop spans 11 amino acids. Per germline, CDR1 SGHDT and CDR2 YYEEEE. The CDR3 is CASSLNTEAFF. CDR3 DNA sequence: TGTGCCAGCAGCCTCAACACTGAAGCTTTCTTT. Drawing the rest from reference TRBV5-6 and TRBJ1-1, the complete variable domain is DAGVTQSPTHLIKTRGQQVTLRCSPKSGHDTVSWYQQALGQGPQFIFQYYEEEERQRGNFPDRFSGHQFPNYSSELNVNALLLGDSALYLCASSLNTEAFFGQGTRLTVV.

J is TRBJ2-5 and V is TRBV9; tentative D call: TRBD1 (6 bases). The V and J ends lost 4 bases and 5 bases respectively, with 12 bases between them. This CDR3 spans 13 amino acids. Per the germline V gene, CDR1 is SGDLS and CDR2 is YYNGEE. The CDR3 DNA reads TGTGCCAGCAGCCAGACAGGTCGGGAGACCCAGTACTTC. Translation gives CASSQTGRETQYF. The variable domain in full, completed from reference TRBV9 and TRBJ2-5, reads DSGVTQTPKHLITATGQRVTLRCSPRSGDLSVYWYQQSLDQGLQFLIQYYNGEERAKGNILERFSAQQFPDLHSELNLSSLELGDSALYFCASSQTGRETQYFGPGTRLLVL.

The J gene is TRBJ2-3, the V gene TRBV4-1; 8 nucleotides align to TRBD2. The CDR3 covers 13 residues. Germline V gene sequence: CDR1 MGHRA, CDR2 YSYEKL. V gave up 4 bases and J gave up 5 bases; unmatched junction bases: 2. CDR3 residues: CASSLSGVDTQYF. The CDR3 region has the DNA TGCGCCAGCAGCCTTAGCGGGGTAGATACGCAGTATTTT.

The chain links TRBV7-2 to TRBJ2-1; no firm D call. Germline loops: CDR1 SGHTA, CDR2 FQGNSA. V lost 5 bases and J 9 bases, leaving 8 bases between the germline ends. CDR3 length equals 11 residues. DNA for the CDR3: TGTGCCAGCAGCCATAATGGTGAGCAGTTCTTC. This gives the protein CASSHNGEQFF.

The V and J genes are TRBV28 and TRBJ2-1, with TRBD2 matching 9 bases. J was trimmed by 2 bases and V by 5 bases; bases with no gene match: 25. Germline loops: CDR1 MDHEN, CDR2 SYDVKM. This CDR3 region has 22 residues. CDR3 in DNA: TGTGCCAGCAGTATAACAGGGGTTTTCAGCGGGAGGCGGACATACCCCTACAATGAGCAGTTCTTC. As protein: CASSITGVFSGRRTYPYNEQFF.

The chain employs TRBV7-9 and TRBJ1-3; possible D gene TRBD1, 6 bases. The germline gives CDR1 SEHNR, CDR2 FQNEAQ (reference sequence). The CDR3 loop spans 17 amino acids. V lost 4 bases, J lost 0 bases, and 16 bases lay in between. The CDR3 nucleotides are TGTGCCAGCAGCTCCATCATCACAGGGAGCTCTGGAAACACCATATATTTT. Amino acids: CASSSIITGSSGNTIYF.

V and J are TRBV27 and TRBJ2-3; 11 positions match TRBD2. V dropped 9 bases and J dropped 6; count of bases not matched to a gene: 11. The CDR3 is 15 residues long. Germline CDR1 MNHEY, CDR2 SMNVEV (reference sequence). CDR3 sequence (DNA): TGTGCCAGTACGGTAGCGGGAGGGCGAATTGATACGCAGTATTTT. Its translation: CASTVAGGRIDTQYF.

V is TRBV11-2 and J is TRBJ1-2, with a possible D match to TRBD1 (5 bases). The V end lost 2 bases, the J end lost 4 bases, and 14 bases lay between the germline ends. The CDR3 runs to 15 residues. In germline, CDR1 is SGHAT, CDR2 FQNNGV. The CDR3 sequence is CASSLTLGQGYGYTF. Written as DNA, the CDR3 is TGTGCCAGCAGCTTAACTCTCGGTCAGGGCTATGGCTACACCTTC.

V and J are TRBV10-3 and TRBJ2-3; TRBD1 agrees at 8 bases. Germline-derived CDR1 and CDR2 are ENHRY and SYGVKD. V lost 3 bases, J lost 4 bases, and 9 bases stayed unmatched. This CDR3 is built from 16 residues. The CDR3 here is CAISDSGTGVADTQYF. The CDR3 coding sequence is TGTGCCATCAGTGACTCAGGGACAGGAGTTGCAGATACGCAGTATTTT.